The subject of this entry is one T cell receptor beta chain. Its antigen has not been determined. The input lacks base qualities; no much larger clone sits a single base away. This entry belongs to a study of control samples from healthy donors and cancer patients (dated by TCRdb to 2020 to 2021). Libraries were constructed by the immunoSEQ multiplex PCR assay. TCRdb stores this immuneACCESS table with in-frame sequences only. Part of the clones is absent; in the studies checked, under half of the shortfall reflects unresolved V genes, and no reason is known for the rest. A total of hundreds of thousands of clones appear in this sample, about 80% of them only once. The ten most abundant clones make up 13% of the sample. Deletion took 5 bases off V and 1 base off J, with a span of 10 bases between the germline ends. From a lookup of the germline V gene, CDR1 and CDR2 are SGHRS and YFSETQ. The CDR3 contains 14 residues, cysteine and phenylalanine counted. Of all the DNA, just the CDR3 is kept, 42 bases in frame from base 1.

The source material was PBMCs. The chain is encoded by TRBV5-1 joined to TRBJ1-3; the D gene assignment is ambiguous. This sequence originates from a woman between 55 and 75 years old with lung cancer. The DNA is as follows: TGCGCCAGCAGTTGGGGATCGTCTGGAAACACCATATATTTT. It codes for CASSWGSSGNTIYF.